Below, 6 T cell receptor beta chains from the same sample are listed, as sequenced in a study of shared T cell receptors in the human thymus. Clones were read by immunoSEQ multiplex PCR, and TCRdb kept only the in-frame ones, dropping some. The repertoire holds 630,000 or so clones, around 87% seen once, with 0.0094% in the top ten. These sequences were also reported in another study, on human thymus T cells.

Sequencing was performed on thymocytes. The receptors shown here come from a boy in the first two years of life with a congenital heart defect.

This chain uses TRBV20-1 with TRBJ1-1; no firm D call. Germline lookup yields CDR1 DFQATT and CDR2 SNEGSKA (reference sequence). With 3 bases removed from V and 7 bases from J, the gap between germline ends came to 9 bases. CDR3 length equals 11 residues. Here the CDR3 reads CSASSRFEAFF. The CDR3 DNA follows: TGCAGTGCTAGTTCGCGGTTTGAAGCTTTCTTT.

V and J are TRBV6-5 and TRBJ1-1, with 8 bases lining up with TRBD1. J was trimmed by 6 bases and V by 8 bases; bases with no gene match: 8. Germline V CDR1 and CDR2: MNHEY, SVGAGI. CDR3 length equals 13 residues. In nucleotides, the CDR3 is TGTGCCAGCCAGGACAGGGATGTCCCTGAAGCTTTCTTT. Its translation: CASQDRDVPEAFF.

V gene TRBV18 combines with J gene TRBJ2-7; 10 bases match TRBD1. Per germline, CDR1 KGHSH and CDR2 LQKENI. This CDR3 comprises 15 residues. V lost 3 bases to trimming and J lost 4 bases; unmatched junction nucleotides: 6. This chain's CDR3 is CASSPFRDRGYEQYF. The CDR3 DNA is TGTGCCAGCTCACCTTTCCGGGACAGGGGTTACGAGCAGTACTTC. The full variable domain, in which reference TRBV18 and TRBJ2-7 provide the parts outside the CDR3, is NAGVMQNPRHLVRRRGQEARLRCSPMKGHSHVYWYRQLPEEGLKFMVYLQKENIIDESGMPKERFSAEFPKEGPSILRIQQVVRGDSAAYFCASSPFRDRGYEQYFGPGTRLTVT.

The CDR3 DNA sequence: TGTGCCAGCAGCTTATCCCGACAGGGATGGACTCCAATGAACACTGAAGCTTTCTTT. This codes for CASSLSRQGWTPMNTEAFF. The gene calls are TRBV13 and TRBJ1-1; 7 bases agree with TRBD1. Per the germline V gene, CDR1 is PRHDT and CDR2 is FYEKMQ (reference sequence). The V and J ends lost 2 bases and 0 bases, in that order; junction bases with no gene match: 15. This CDR3 spans 19 amino acids.

The CDR3 region has the DNA TGTGCCAGCAGCTTGAACGGGACAGGGGGCGGTCAGCCCCAGCATTTT. Amino acids: CASSLNGTGGGQPQHF. The genes are TRBV5-6 and TRBJ1-5, with 12 bases fitting TRBD1. Trimming at V came to 1 base and at J to 6 bases, leaving 5 bases not matched to a gene. Germline V gene sequence: CDR1 SGHDT, CDR2 YYEEEE. CDR3 length: 16 amino acids.

The CDR3 bases are TGTGCCAGCAGTCCCCCGACAGAAAAGACCCAGTACTTC. Its translation is CASSPPTEKTQYF. The chain links TRBV28 to TRBJ2-5, with a weak D call TRBD1 (5 bases). The CDR3 has 13 residues. V was clipped by 5 bases and J by 6 bases, with 13 bases between them. Per the germline V gene, CDR1 is MDHEN and CDR2 is SYDVKM.